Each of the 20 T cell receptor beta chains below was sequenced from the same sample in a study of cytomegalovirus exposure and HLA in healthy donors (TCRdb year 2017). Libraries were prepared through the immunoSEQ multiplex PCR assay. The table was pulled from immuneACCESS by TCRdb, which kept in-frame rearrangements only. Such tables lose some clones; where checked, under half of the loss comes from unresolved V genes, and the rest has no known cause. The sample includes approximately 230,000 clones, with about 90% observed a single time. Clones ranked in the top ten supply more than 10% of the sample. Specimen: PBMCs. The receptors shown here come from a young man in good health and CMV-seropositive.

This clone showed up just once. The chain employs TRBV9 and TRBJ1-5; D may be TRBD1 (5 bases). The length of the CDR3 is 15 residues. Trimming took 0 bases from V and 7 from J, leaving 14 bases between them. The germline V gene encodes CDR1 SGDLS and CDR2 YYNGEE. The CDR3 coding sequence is TGTGCCAGCAGCGTAGGGGGAGGGGCAGGGCAGCCCCAGCATTTT. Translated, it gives CASSVGGGAGQPQHF. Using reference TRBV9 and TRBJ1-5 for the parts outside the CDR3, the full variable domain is DSGVTQTPKHLITATGQRVTLRCSPRSGDLSVYWYQQSLDQGLQFLIQYYNGEERAKGNILERFSAQQFPDLHSELNLSSLELGDSALYFCASSVGGGAGQPQHFGDGTRLSIL.

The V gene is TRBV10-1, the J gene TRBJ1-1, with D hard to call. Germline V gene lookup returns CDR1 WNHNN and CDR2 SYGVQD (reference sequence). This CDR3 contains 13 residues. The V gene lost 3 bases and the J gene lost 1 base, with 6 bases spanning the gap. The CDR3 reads CASSEPGNTEAFF. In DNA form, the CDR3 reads TGCGCCAGCAGTGAACCGGGGAACACTGAAGCTTTCTTT.

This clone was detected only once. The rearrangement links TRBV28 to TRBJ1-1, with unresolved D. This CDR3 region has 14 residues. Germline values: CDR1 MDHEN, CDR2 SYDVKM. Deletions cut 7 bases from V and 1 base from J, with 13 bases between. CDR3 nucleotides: TGTGCCAGCAATCCCCCGAGACAGAACACTGAAGCTTTCTTT. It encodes CASNPPRQNTEAFF.

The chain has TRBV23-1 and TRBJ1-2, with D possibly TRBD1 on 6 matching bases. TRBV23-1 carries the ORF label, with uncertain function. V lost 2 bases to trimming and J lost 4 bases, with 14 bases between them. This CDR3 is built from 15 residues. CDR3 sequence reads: CASSQIQAGAYGYTF. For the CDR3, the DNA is TGCGCCAGCAGTCAAATTCAGGCAGGGGCCTATGGCTACACCTTC.

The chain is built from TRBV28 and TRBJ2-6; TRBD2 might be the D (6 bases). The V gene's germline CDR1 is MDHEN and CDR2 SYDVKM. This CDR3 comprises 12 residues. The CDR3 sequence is CAIGTGSLLLTF. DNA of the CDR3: TGTGCTATTGGGACCGGGAGTCTGTTGCTGACTTTC.

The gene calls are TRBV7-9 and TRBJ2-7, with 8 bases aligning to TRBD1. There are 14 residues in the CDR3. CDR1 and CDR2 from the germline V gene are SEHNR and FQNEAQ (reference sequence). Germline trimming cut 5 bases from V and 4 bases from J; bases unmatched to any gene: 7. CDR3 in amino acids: CASSPWTGRYEQYF. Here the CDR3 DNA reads TGTGCCAGCAGCCCTTGGACAGGGAGATACGAGCAGTACTTC.

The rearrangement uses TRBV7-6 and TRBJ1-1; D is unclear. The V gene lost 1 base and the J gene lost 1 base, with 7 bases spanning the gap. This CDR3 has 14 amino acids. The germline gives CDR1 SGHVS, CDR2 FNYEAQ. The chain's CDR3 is CASSLDQANTEAFF. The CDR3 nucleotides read TGTGCCAGCAGCTTAGATCAGGCGAACACTGAAGCTTTCTTT. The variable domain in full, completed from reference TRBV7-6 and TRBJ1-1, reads GAGVSQSPRYKVTKRGQDVALRCDPISGHVSLYWYRQALGQGPEFLTYFNYEAQQDKSGLPNDRFSAERPEGSISTLTIQRTEQRDSAMYRCASSLDQANTEAFFGQGTRLTVV.

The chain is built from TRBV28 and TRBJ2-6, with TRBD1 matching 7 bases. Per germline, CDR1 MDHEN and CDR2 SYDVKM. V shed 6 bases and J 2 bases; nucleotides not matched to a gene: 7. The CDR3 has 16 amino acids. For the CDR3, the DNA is TGTGCCAGCAGCGACAGGGTCTCGACTGGGGCCAACGTCCTGACTTTC. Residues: CASSDRVSTGANVLTF.

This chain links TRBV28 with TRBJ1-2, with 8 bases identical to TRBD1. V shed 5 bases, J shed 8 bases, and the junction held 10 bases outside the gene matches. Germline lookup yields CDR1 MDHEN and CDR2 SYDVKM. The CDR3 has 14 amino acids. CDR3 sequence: CASSLGLTGEGYTF. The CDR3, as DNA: TGTGCCAGCAGTCTGGGTCTGACAGGGGAAGGCTACACCTTC.

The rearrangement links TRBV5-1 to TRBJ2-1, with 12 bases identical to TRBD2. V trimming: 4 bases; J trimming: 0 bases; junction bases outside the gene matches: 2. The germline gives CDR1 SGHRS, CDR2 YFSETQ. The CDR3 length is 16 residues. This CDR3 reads CASSQLAGGSYNEQFF. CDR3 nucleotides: TGCGCCAGCAGCCAACTAGCGGGAGGCTCCTACAATGAGCAGTTCTTC.

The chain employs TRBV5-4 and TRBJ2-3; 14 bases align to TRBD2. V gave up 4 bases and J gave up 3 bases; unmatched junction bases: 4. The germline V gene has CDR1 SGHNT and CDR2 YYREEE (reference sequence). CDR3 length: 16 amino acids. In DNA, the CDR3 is TGTGCCAGCAGCGCGGGACTAGCGGGAGTAACAGATACGCAGTATTTT. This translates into CASSAGLAGVTDTQYF.

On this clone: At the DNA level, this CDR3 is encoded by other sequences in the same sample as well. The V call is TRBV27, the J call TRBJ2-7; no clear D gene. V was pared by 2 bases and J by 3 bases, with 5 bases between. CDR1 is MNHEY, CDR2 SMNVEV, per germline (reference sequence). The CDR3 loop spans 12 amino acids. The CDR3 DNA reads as TGTGCCAGCAGTTTAGGCGGCTACGAGCAGTACTTC. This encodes CASSLGGYEQYF.

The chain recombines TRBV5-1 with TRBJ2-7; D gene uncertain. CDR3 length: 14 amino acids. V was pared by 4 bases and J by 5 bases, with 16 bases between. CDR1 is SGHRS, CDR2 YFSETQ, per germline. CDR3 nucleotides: TGCGCCAGCAGCCCCCGTGGACGGAAGGACGAGCAGTACTTC. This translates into CASSPRGRKDEQYF.

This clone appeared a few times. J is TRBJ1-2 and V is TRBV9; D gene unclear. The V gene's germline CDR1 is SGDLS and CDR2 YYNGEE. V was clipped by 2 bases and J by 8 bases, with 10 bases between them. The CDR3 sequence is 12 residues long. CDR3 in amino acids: CASSVEGNGYTF. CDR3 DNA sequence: TGTGCCAGCAGCGTGGAGGGAAACGGCTACACCTTC.

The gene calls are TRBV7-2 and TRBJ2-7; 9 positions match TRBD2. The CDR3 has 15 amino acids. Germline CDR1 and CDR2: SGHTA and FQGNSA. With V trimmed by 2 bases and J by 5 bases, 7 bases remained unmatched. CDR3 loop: CASSLSASGNNEQYF. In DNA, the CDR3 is TGTGCCAGCAGCTTATCGGCTAGCGGGAACAACGAGCAGTACTTC.

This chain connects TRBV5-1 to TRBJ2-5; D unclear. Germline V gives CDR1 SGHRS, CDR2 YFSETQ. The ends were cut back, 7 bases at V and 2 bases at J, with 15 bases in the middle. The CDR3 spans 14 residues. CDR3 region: CASDEGLGQETQYF. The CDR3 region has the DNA TGCGCCAGCGACGAAGGGTTAGGGCAAGAGACCCAGTACTTC.

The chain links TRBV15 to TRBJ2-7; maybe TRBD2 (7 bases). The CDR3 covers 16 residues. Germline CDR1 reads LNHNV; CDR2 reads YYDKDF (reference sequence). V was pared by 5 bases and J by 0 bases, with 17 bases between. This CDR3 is CATSPRGGLDSYEQYF. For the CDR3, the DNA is TGTGCCACCAGCCCAAGGGGGGGACTCGACTCCTACGAGCAGTACTTC.

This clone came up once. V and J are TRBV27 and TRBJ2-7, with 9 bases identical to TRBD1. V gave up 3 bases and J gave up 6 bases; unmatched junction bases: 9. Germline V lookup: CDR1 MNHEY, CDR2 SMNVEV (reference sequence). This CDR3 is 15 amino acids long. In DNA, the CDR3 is TGTGCCAGCAGTTTTTTTGGACAGGGGAGGGGCGAGCAGTACTTC. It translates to CASSFFGQGRGEQYF.

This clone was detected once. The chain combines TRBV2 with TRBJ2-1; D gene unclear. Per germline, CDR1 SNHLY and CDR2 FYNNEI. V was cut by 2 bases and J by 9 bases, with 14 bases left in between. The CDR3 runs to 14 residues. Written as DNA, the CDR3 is TGTGCCAGCAGTGAACTCGCCCAGCTAGGTGAGCAGTTCTTC. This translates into CASSELAQLGEQFF.

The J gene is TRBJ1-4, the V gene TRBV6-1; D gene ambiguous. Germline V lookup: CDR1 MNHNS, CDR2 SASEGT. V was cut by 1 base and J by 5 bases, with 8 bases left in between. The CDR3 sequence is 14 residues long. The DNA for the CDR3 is TGTGCCAGCAGTGAAGGAGGAGGGAATGAAAAACTGTTTTTT. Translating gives CASSEGGGNEKLFF.